The 5 T cell receptor beta chains below all came from one sample that was sequenced in a study of blood T cells in healthy people across ages. For the second PCR, which ran for about 7 to 12 cycles, a sample-barcoded 5' primer and a J-beta primer mix were used. TCRdb itself ran the 5' RACE reads through MiXCR, one entry per CDR3 protein. This sample carries 720,000 or so distinct CDR3 sequences, 40% to 50% of them seen once, and the ten largest clones take 30%. Sequencing used blood. The source of these receptors is a man aged 80 or over in good health.

The V and J genes are TRBV5-1 and TRBJ1-5; D not resolved. V dropped 0 bases and J dropped 4 bases, with 11 bases sitting between them. CDR1 and CDR2 from the germline V gene are SGHRS and YFSETQ. This CDR3 spans 15 amino acids. Written as DNA, the CDR3 is TGCGCCAGCAGCTTGGATGGTGCAGAGAATCAGCCCCAGCATTTT. This encodes CASSLDGAENQPQHF. Combining the CDR3 with reference TRBV5-1 and TRBJ1-5 gives the whole variable domain KAGVTQTPRYLIKTRGQQVTLSCSPISGHRSVSWYQQTPGQGLQFLFEYFSETQRNKGNFPGRFSGRQFSNSRSEMNVSTLELGDSALYLCASSLDGAENQPQHFGDGTRLSIL.

This clonotype has a single count. V gene TRBV11-3 combines with J gene TRBJ2-3; D could derive from TRBD1 or TRBD2 (6 bases each). Looked up from germline, CDR1 is SGHNT and CDR2 is YENEEA. CDR3 length: 13 amino acids. V shed 7 bases and J shed 12 bases, with 20 bases lying between them. CDR3 region: CASTAQGGMTQYF. CDR3 nucleotides: TGTGCCAGCACCGCCCAAGGGGGGATGACACAGTATTTT.

CDR3 coding DNA: TGTGCCACCAGTGCGGGAAACTACGAGCAGTACTTC. It is translated as CATSAGNYEQYF. The rearrangement joins TRBV24-1 to TRBJ2-4; maybe TRBD2 (5 bases). The J call may be in error: the DNA end matches TRBJ2-7 better. This CDR3 spans 12 amino acids. The V gene's germline CDR1 is KGHDR and CDR2 SFDVKD.

The rearrangement links TRBV2 to TRBJ1-4, with 9 bases fitting TRBD1. The CDR3 covers 14 residues. Trimming took 7 bases from V and 7 from J; bases not matched to a gene: 7. Looked up from germline, CDR1 is SNHLY and CDR2 is FYNNEI. DNA of the CDR3: TGTGCCAGCAAGGAGACAGGGGGAATTGAAAAACTGTTTTTT. It specifies CASKETGGIEKLFF.

The V gene is TRBV25-1, the J gene TRBJ2-3; D may correspond to TRBD1 or TRBD2 (5 bases each). The CDR3 loop spans 13 amino acids. In germline, CDR1 is MGHDK, CDR2 SYGVNS. V was trimmed by 7 bases and J by 4 bases, leaving 12 bases between them. The chain's CDR3 is CASNFRGADTQYF. For the CDR3, the DNA is TGTGCCAGCAACTTCCGAGGGGCAGATACGCAGTATTTT.